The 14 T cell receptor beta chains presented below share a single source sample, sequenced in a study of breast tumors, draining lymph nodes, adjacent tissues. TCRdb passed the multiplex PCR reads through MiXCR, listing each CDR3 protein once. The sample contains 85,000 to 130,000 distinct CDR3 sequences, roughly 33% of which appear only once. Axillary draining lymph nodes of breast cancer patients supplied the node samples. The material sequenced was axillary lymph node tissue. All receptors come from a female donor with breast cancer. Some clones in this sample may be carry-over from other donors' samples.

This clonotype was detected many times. The DNA for the CDR3 is TGTGCCAGCTCACCGGGACTGGAGTTCACAGATACGCAGTATTTT. Protein sequence: CASSPGLEFTDTQYF. The rearrangement links TRBV18 to TRBJ2-3; possibly TRBD2 for D (6 bases). Germline V gene lookup returns CDR1 KGHSH and CDR2 LQKENI. V lost 3 bases and J 2 bases, leaving 12 bases between the germline ends. CDR3 size: 15 residues.

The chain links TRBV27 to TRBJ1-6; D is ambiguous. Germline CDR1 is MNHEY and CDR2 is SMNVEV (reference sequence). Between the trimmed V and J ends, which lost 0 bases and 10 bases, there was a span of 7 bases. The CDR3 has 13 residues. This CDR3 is CASSLSRGSPLHF. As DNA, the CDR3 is TGTGCCAGCAGTTTATCGCGAGGCTCACCCCTCCACTTT.

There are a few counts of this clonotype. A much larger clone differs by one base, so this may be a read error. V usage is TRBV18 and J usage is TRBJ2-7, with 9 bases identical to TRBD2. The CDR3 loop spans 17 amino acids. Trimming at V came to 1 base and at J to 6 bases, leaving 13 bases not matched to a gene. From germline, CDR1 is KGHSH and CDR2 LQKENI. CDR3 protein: CASSPQMAGGQSGEQYF. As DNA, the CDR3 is TGTGCCAGCTCACCACAGATGGCGGGAGGGCAGTCAGGCGAGCAGTACTTC.

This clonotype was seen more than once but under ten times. CDR3 region: CASRGHRTDTQYF. The CDR3 DNA sequence: TGTGCCAGCAGAGGACACCGCACAGATACGCAGTATTTT. The gene calls are TRBV27 and TRBJ2-3, with TRBD1 as a possible D gene (5 bases). The CDR3 consists of 13 residues. CDR1 and CDR2 from the germline V gene are MNHEY and SMNVEV (reference sequence). Trimming left V 6 bases short and J 1 base short, with 8 bases between.

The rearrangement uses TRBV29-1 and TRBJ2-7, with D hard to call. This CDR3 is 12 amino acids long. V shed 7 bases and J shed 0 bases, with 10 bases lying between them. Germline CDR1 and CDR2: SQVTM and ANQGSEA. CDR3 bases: TGCAGCGGCAGGTCTAGCTCCTACGAGCAGTACTTC. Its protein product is CSGRSSSYEQYF.

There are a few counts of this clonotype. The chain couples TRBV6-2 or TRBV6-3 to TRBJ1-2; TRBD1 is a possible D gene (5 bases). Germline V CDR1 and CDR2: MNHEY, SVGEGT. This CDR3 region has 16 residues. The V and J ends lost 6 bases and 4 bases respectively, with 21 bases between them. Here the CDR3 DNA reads TGTGCCAGCAGGCACCTAATTTCGACAGACCTCTATGGCTACACCTTC. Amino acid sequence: CASRHLISTDLYGYTF.

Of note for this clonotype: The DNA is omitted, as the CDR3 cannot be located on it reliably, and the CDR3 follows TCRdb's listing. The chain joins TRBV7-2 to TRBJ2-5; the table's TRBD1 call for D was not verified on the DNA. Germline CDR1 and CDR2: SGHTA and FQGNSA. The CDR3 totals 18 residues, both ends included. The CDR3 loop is CASSFYICSALQGETQYF.

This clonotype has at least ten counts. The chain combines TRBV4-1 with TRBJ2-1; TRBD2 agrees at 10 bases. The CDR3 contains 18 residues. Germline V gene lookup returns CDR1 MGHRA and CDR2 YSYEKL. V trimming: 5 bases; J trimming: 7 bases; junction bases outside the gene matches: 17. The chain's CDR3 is CASSAQGGSGRGYNEQFF. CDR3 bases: TGCGCCAGCAGCGCGCAAGGGGGGAGCGGGAGGGGTTATAATGAGCAGTTCTTC.

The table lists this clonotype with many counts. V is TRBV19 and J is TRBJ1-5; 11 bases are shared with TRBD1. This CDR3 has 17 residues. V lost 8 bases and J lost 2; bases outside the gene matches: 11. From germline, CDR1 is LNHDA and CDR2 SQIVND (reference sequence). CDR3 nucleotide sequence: TGTGCCAGTTCCCGGGACAGGGGGTATATGGGCAATCAGCCCCAGCATTTT. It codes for CASSRDRGYMGNQPQHF.

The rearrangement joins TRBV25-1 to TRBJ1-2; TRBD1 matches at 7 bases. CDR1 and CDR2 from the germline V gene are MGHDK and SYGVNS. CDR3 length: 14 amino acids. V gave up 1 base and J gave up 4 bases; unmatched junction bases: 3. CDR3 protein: CASSEWAGGYGYTF. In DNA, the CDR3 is TGTGCCAGCAGTGAATGGGCAGGGGGCTATGGCTACACCTTC.

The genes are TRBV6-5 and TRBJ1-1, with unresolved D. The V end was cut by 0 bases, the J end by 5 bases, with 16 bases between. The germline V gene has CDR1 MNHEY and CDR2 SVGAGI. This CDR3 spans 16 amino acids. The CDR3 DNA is TGTGCCAGCAGTTACTCGGGCGGATTACGAGGGACTGAAGCTTTCTTT. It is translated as CASSYSGGLRGTEAFF.

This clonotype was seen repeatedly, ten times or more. The CDR3 reads CAWSAGFYEQYF. The CDR3 nucleotides read TGTGCCTGGAGTGCAGGCTTCTACGAGCAGTACTTC. The chain employs TRBV30 and TRBJ2-7; no firm D call. The CDR3 is made up of 12 amino acids. Germline CDR1 and CDR2: GTSNPN and SVGIG (reference sequence). V lost 1 base and J lost 3, with 7 bases in between. Filled out from reference TRBV30 and TRBJ2-7, the complete variable domain reads SQTIHQWPATLVQPVGSPLSLECTVEGTSNPNLYWYRQAAGRGLQLLFYSVGIGQISSEVPQNLSASRPQDRQFILSSKKLLLSDSGFYLCAWSAGFYEQYFGPGTRLTVT.

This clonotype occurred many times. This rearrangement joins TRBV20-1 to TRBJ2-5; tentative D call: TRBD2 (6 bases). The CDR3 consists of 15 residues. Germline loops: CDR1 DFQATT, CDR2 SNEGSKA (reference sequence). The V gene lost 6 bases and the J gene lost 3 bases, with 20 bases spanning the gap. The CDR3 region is CSAGLGSSEEETQYF. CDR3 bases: TGCAGTGCCGGACTTGGGTCTAGCGAAGAAGAGACCCAGTACTTC.

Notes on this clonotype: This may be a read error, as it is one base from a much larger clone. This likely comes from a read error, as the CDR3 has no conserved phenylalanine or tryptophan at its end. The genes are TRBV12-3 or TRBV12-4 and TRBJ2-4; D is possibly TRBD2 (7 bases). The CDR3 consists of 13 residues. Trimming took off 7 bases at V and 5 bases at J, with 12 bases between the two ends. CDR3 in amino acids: CASTRGAENIQYL. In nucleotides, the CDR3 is TGTGCCAGCACCCGGGGGGCGGAAAACATTCAGTACCTC.